The present T cell receptor beta chain was sequenced within a study of control samples from healthy donors and cancer patients. The assay was immunoSEQ multiplex PCR, and TCRdb's table has in-frame clones only and misses some. The sample consists of about 57,000 clones, roughly 94% of them appearing once. Germline-derived CDR1 and CDR2 are SGHRS and YFSETQ. The V and J ends lost 0 bases and 4 bases respectively, with 11 bases between them. The CDR3 contains 16 residues. The gene calls are TRBV5-1 and TRBJ1-6; maybe TRBD1 (5 bases). This receptor was identified in a man aged 25-40 years in good health. Sequenced: blood. CDR3 residues: CASSLESGGYNSPLHF. The DNA of the CDR3 is TGCGCCAGCAGCTTGGAGTCCGGGGGGTATAATTCACCCCTCCACTTT.